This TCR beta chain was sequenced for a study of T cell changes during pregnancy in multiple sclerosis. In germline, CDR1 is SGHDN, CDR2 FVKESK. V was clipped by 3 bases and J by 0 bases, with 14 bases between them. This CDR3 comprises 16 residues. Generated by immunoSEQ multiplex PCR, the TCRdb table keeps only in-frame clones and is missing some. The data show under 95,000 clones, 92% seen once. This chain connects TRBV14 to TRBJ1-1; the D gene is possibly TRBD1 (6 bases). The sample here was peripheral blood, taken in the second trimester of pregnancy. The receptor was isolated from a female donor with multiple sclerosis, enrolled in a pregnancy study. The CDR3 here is CASSHITGPLNTEAFF. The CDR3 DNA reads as TGTGCCAGCAGCCACATAACAGGGCCACTGAACACTGAAGCTTTCTTT.